The 28 T cell receptor beta chains below all came from one sample that was sequenced in a study of T cells in Graves' hyperthyroidism and ophthalmopathy (dated by TCRdb to about 2019). The receptor library was made with multiplex PCR. Reads for this sample came from an Illumina HiSeq 2000. The TCR beta CDR3 regions were amplified from the RNA transcripts. The TCR CDR3 was subjected to a first round of RT-PCR using the HTBI primer set and the Qiagen OneStep RT-PCR kit. TCRdb applied fastp at Q25 and MiXCR to the public reads, then kept only in-frame beta chains. Each CDR3 protein gets just one entry, which takes the most common genes and DNA from the rows behind it. The sample table shows 350,000 to 400,000 distinct CDR3 sequences, and approximately 20% are seen once. Approximately 4% of the sample lies in the top ten. The source material was blood. The receptor source for this set is a woman in her late teens or twenties with Graves' hyperthyroidism.

The table lists this clonotype with many counts. The gene calls are TRBV18 and TRBJ2-5; 7 bases match TRBD2. The CDR3 contains 14 residues. J gave up 5 bases and V 0 bases, and 3 bases lay outside the gene matches. Germline CDR1 reads KGHSH; CDR2 reads LQKENI. In DNA form, the CDR3 reads TGTGCCAGCTCACCACCCCAAGCGGGGGAGACCCAGTACTTC. It is translated as CASSPPQAGETQYF.

This clonotype was counted many times. The rearrangement joins TRBV7-2 to TRBJ1-1; D gene uncertain. This CDR3 has 15 amino acids. Germline CDR1 and CDR2: SGHTA and FQGNSA. Trimming cost V 0 bases and J 1 base, with 9 bases left between them. This chain's CDR3 is CASSLAGGGNTEAFF. The CDR3, as DNA: TGTGCCAGCAGCTTAGCGGGCGGCGGGAACACTGAAGCTTTCTTT. Using reference TRBV7-2 and TRBJ1-1 for the parts outside the CDR3, the full variable domain is GAGVSQSPSNKVTEKGKDVELRCDPISGHTALYWYRQSLGQGLEFLIYFQGNSAPDKSGLPSDRFSAERTGGSVSTLTIQRTQQEDSAVYLCASSLAGGGNTEAFFGQGTRLTVV.

Ten or more counts support this clonotype. The chain recombines TRBV12-3 or TRBV12-4 with TRBJ2-7; D gene uncertain. This CDR3 is built from 13 residues. V lost 3 bases and J 2 bases, leaving 8 bases between the germline ends. The CDR3 coding sequence is TGTGCCAGCAGTTTCACAGCGACCTACGAGCAGTACTTC. Amino acid sequence: CASSFTATYEQYF.

This clonotype was observed many times. The rearrangement uses TRBV7-3 and TRBJ2-7; a possible D gene is TRBD1 (6 bases). The CDR3 length is 14 residues. The germline V gene has CDR1 SGHTA and CDR2 FQGTGA. V lost 2 bases to trimming and J lost 5 bases, with 13 bases between them. This chain's CDR3 is CASSLQTGSDEQYF. The CDR3 DNA sequence: TGTGCCAGCAGCTTACAAACAGGGAGTGACGAGCAGTACTTC.

Ten or more counts support this clonotype. The rearrangement joins TRBV18 to TRBJ1-3; D is possibly TRBD1 (6 bases). The germline CDR1 and CDR2 sequences are KGHSH and LQKENI. Between the trimmed V and J ends, which lost 3 bases and 1 base, there was a span of 10 bases. The CDR3 contains 15 residues. The CDR3 loop is CASSPITGSGNTIYF. For the CDR3, the DNA is TGTGCCAGCTCACCCATAACAGGGTCTGGAAACACCATATATTTT.

This clonotype was observed at least ten times. The chain is built from TRBV7-6 and TRBJ2-5; 7 bases align to TRBD1. The CDR3 covers 16 residues. The V and J ends lost 4 bases and 0 bases, in that order; junction bases with no gene match: 8. Germline CDR1 reads SGHVS; CDR2 reads FNYEAQ. The DNA for the CDR3 is TGTGCCAGCAGCTCTCGCCGGGACAGAAACCAAGAGACCCAGTACTTC. This gives the protein CASSSRRDRNQETQYF.

This sequence joins TRBV6-2 or TRBV6-3 and TRBJ2-5, with 8 bases that match TRBD2. Germline-derived CDR1 and CDR2 are MNHEY and SVGEGT. The CDR3 loop spans 14 amino acids. Germline trimming cut 6 bases from V and 5 bases from J; bases unmatched to any gene: 8. Here the CDR3 reads CASSLWTSRETQYF. CDR3 nucleotide sequence: TGTGCCAGCAGCCTCTGGACTAGCCGGGAGACCCAGTACTTC.

This clonotype was seen at least ten times. The rearrangement joins TRBV5-5 to TRBJ2-5; D unclear. The CDR3 has 11 residues. The germline V gene has CDR1 SGHKS and CDR2 YYEKEE (reference sequence). V shed 6 bases and J shed 5 bases, with 8 bases lying between them. CDR3 sequence reads: CASKNGETQYF. The CDR3 coding sequence is TGTGCCAGCAAGAACGGGGAGACCCAGTACTTC.

A note on this clonotype: Possible read error: a much larger clone is one base away. The chain uses TRBV18 and TRBJ2-5; D gene unclear. CDR3 size: 14 residues. V was cut by 1 base and J by 2 bases, with 8 bases left in between. From germline, CDR1 is KGHSH and CDR2 LQKENI. Here the CDR3 reads CASSPRCSQETQYF. The CDR3 DNA sequence: TGTGCCAGCTCACCACGGTGCAGTCAAGAGACCCAGTACTTC.

This clonotype was counted between two and nine times. The chain employs TRBV20-1 and TRBJ2-2; 8 bases map to TRBD1. Per the germline V gene, CDR1 is DFQATT and CDR2 is SNEGSKA (reference sequence). The CDR3 loop spans 13 amino acids. J was trimmed by 7 bases and V by 2 bases; bases with no gene match: 3. CDR3 residues: CSARNRGSGELFF. CDR3 coding DNA: TGCAGTGCTAGAAACAGGGGGAGCGGGGAGCTGTTTTTT.

The gene calls are TRBV6-5 and TRBJ1-2; 10 positions agree with TRBD1. V dropped 0 bases and J dropped 7; count of bases not matched to a gene: 8. Per germline, CDR1 MNHEY and CDR2 SVGAGI. The CDR3 spans 16 residues. The CDR3 nucleotides are TGTGCCAGCAGTTACTCGGGCGGGACAGGGGCATCTGGCTACACCTTC. Protein product: CASSYSGGTGASGYTF.

At least ten counts were recorded for this clonotype. The chain recombines TRBV20-1 with TRBJ2-7; 9 bases are a match to TRBD2. In germline, CDR1 is DFQATT, CDR2 SNEGSKA (reference sequence). The CDR3 totals 14 residues. V lost 2 bases, J lost 2 bases, and 4 bases stayed unmatched. The DNA of the CDR3 is TGCAGTGCTAGACGCGGGGGGGTGACCTACGAGCAGTACTTC. Its translation is CSARRGGVTYEQYF.

The chain couples TRBV5-8 to TRBJ2-2; 9 nucleotides match TRBD1. The CDR3 covers 15 residues. V dropped 2 bases and J dropped 7; count of bases not matched to a gene: 6. CDR1 and CDR2 from the germline V gene are SGHTS and YDEGEE. The CDR3 is CASSFRQGGIGELFF. The CDR3 DNA sequence: TGTGCCAGCAGCTTTCGACAGGGGGGAATCGGGGAGCTGTTTTTT.

The sample holds many counts of this clonotype. The rearrangement joins TRBV6-4 to TRBJ1-1; tentatively, D is TRBD1 (6 bases). Trimming removed 7 bases from V and 0 bases from J, with 12 bases in between. Germline values: CDR1 MRHNA, CDR2 SNTAGT. The CDR3 contains 14 residues. CDR3 loop: CASIPGDMNTEAFF. In DNA, the CDR3 is TGTGCCAGCATCCCCGGGGACATGAACACTGAAGCTTTCTTT.

The chain is built from TRBV4-1 and TRBJ1-5; 7 bases agree with TRBD1. This CDR3 comprises 17 residues. CDR1 is MGHRA and CDR2 is YSYEKL in the germline V gene. The V and J ends lost 0 bases and 2 bases, in that order; junction bases with no gene match: 7. The CDR3 loop is CASSQDRIQGGNQPQHF. The DNA for the CDR3 is TGCGCCAGCAGCCAAGATAGAATCCAGGGGGGCAATCAGCCCCAGCATTTT.

This clonotype was observed a single time. The junction and the germline gene differ at one end; a read error may be behind it. The chain links TRBV6-5 to TRBJ1-1, with D possibly matching TRBD1 (5 bases). CDR3 length: 13 residues. Per germline, CDR1 MNHEY and CDR2 SVGAGI. CDR3 DNA: TGTACCAGCAGTTCCCCGGCGGGGACTGAAGCTTGCTTT. Its protein is CTSSSPAGTEACF.

This clonotype appeared many times. The gene calls are TRBV6-2 or TRBV6-3 and TRBJ1-5; D remains unclear. Trimming pared 5 bases from V and 1 base from J, leaving 9 bases between. Germline V lookup: CDR1 MNHEY, CDR2 SVGEGT. The CDR3 totals 14 residues. The CDR3 DNA reads as TGTGCCAGCAGTGGCACAGCCAGCAATCAGCCCCAGCATTTT. It yields the protein CASSGTASNQPQHF.

Concerning this clonotype: This may stem from a read error, because a much larger clone lies one nucleotide away. The rearrangement joins TRBV6-5 to TRBJ1-5; tentatively, D is TRBD1 (5 bases). The CDR3 sequence is 13 residues long. Germline values: CDR1 MNHEY, CDR2 SVGAGI. CDR3 amino acids: CASNVEGSQPKHF. CDR3 nucleotide sequence: TGTGCCAGCAACGTAGAGGGGAGTCAGCCCAAGCATTTT.

In this sample, this clonotype turned up many times. The rearrangement uses TRBV13 and TRBJ2-7; TRBD2 matches 8 bases. Germline CDR1 PRHDT, CDR2 FYEKMQ (reference sequence). Trimming at V came to 2 bases and at J to 7 bases, leaving 13 bases not matched to a gene. The CDR3 totals 16 residues. CDR3 bases: TGTGCCAGCAGCTTAAGGGGCGCGGGGGGATGGGAAGAGCAGTACTTC. The encoded protein is CASSLRGAGGWEEQYF. Using reference TRBV13 and TRBJ2-7 for the parts outside the CDR3, the full variable domain is AAGVIQSPRHLIKEKRETATLKCYPIPRHDTVYWYQQGPGQDPQFLISFYEKMQSDKGSIPDRFSAQQFSDYHSELNMSSLELGDSALYFCASSLRGAGGWEEQYFGPGTRLTVT.

This clonotype was counted at least ten times. The chain has TRBV9 and TRBJ1-2; tentative D call: TRBD1 (5 bases). V lost 4 bases to trimming and J lost 8 bases, with 18 bases between them. The CDR3 consists of 14 residues. From germline, CDR1 is SGDLS and CDR2 YYNGEE. The DNA for the CDR3 is TGTGCCAGCAGCAAATCAGGGAAGGTTACGGGCTACACCTTC. As protein: CASSKSGKVTGYTF.

This clonotype was counted ten times or more. V usage is TRBV9 and J usage is TRBJ2-7; possibly TRBD1 for D (5 bases). The CDR3 contains 15 residues. Germline CDR1 is SGDLS and CDR2 is YYNGEE. V dropped 0 bases and J dropped 2 bases, with 12 bases sitting between them. The CDR3: CASSVGVGVPYEQYF. DNA of the CDR3: TGTGCCAGCAGCGTAGGTGTAGGGGTTCCCTACGAGCAGTACTTC. Together with reference TRBV9 and TRBJ2-7, the CDR3 gives the full variable domain: DSGVTQTPKHLITATGQRVTLRCSPRSGDLSVYWYQQSLDQGLQFLIQYYNGEERAKGNILERFSAQQFPDLHSELNLSSLELGDSALYFCASSVGVGVPYEQYFGPGTRLTVT.

V is TRBV5-5 and J is TRBJ1-3; tentative D call: TRBD1 (5 bases). CDR3 size: 15 residues. Deletions cut 4 bases from V and 0 bases from J, with 11 bases between. CDR1 SGHKS and CDR2 YYEKEE come from the germline V gene (reference sequence). This chain's CDR3 is CASSRGLISGNTIYF. DNA of the CDR3: TGTGCCAGCAGCCGGGGGTTAATCTCTGGAAACACCATATATTTT.

This clonotype was recorded many times. V usage is TRBV30 and J usage is TRBJ1-6; D is unclear. Trimming removed 0 bases from V and 8 bases from J, with 5 bases in between. Germline CDR1 and CDR2: GTSNPN and SVGIG (reference sequence). The CDR3 is 12 amino acids. The CDR3 is CAWSVLDSPLHF. The CDR3 coding sequence is TGTGCCTGGAGTGTACTAGATTCACCCCTCCACTTT.

This clonotype was counted ten times or more. The chain carries TRBV11-3 and TRBJ1-1, with D unresolved. Per germline, CDR1 SGHNT and CDR2 YENEEA. V gave up 3 bases and J gave up 6 bases, with 20 bases separating them. The CDR3 is 16 amino acids. In DNA form, the CDR3 reads TGTGCCAGCAGCTTGGGCAGGATCGGAGAATCCGCTGAAGCTTTCTTT. This encodes CASSLGRIGESAEAFF.

The sample holds many counts of this clonotype. This chain connects TRBV20-1 to TRBJ2-7; D is undetermined. Germline V gene lookup returns CDR1 DFQATT and CDR2 SNEGSKA (reference sequence). V lost 3 bases to trimming and J lost 7 bases, with 7 bases between them. There are 10 residues in the CDR3. The CDR3 DNA follows: TGCAGTGCTAGCGGTGCGGAGCAGTACTTC. Translated: CSASGAEQYF.

As DNA, the CDR3 is TGTGCCAACACGGGACAGCAGAACACTGAAGCTTTCTTT. It specifies CANTGQQNTEAFF. The chain has TRBV2 and TRBJ1-1; 7 bases are shared with TRBD1. CDR3 length: 13 residues. Germline V lookup: CDR1 SNHLY, CDR2 FYNNEI. V gave up 10 bases and J gave up 1 base; unmatched junction bases: 6.

The rearrangement joins TRBV5-1 to TRBJ1-2; D unclear. The CDR3 contains 13 residues. Trimming removed 0 bases from V and 8 bases from J, with 11 bases in between. CDR1 is SGHRS and CDR2 is YFSETQ in the germline V gene. Here the CDR3 reads CASSLEARGGYTF. CDR3 DNA sequence: TGCGCCAGCAGCTTGGAAGCCCGAGGGGGCTACACCTTC.

In this sample, this clonotype turned up many times. The genes are TRBV6-5 and TRBJ2-5, with D tentatively TRBD2 (7 bases). This CDR3 has 14 amino acids. CDR1 is MNHEY and CDR2 is SVGAGI in the germline V gene. V shed 8 bases and J shed 1 base, with 14 bases lying between them. CDR3 sequence reads: CASVSGGPQETQYF. The CDR3 DNA sequence: TGTGCCAGCGTTTCCGGGGGGCCCCAAGAGACCCAGTACTTC.